What follows describes a single T cell receptor (beta chain). The sample comes from a study of blood T cell repertoires in COVID-19. Sequencing used immunoSEQ multiplex PCR; TCRdb keeps in-frame clones, though not all of them. The repertoire consists of 150,000 or so clones, with 75% to 85% occurring once and the leading ten covering roughly 15%. V dropped 5 bases and J dropped 6 bases, with 14 bases sitting between them. Germline values: CDR1 SGHTA, CDR2 FQGNSA. The CDR3 has 13 amino acids. Grouping used clinical history reported by participants in a survey and questionnaire. Recovery meant two consecutive negative NP/OP PCR tests, professional clearance, or resolved symptoms.

Sample: PBMCs or T cells enriched from blood (not recorded which). The J gene is TRBJ2-7, the V gene TRBV7-2; possible D gene TRBD2, 7 bases. The receptor was isolated from a middle-aged man who had recovered from COVID-19. The chain's CDR3 is CASSGGRGREQYF. The CDR3, as DNA: TGTGCCAGCAGCGGGGGGCGGGGGCGCGAGCAGTACTTC.